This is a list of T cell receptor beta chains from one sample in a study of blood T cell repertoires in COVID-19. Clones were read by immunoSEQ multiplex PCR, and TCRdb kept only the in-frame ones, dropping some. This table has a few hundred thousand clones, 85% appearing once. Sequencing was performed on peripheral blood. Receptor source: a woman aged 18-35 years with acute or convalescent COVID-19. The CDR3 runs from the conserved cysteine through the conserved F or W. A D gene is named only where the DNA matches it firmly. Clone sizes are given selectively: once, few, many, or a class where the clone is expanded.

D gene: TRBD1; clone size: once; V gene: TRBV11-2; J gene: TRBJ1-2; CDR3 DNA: TGTGCCAGCAGCCCAACAAACCGGGACAGCCATTTCTATGGCTACACCTTC; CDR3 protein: CASSPTNRDSHFYGYTF
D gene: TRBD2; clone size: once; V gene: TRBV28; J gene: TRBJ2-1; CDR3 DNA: TGTGCCAGCAGTTCCAGACTAGCGGAGGGATACAATGAGCAGTTCTTC; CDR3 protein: CASSSRLAEGYNEQFF
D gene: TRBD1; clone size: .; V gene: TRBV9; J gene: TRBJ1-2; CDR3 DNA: TGTGCCAGCAGCGGGCTCCGGGACAGGGTCAAAGCTAACTATGGCTACACCTTC; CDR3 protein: CASSGLRDRVKANYGYTF
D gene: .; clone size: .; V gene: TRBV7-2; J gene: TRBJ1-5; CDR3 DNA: TGTGCCAGCAGCTTGTCAAGCAATCAGCCCCAGCATTTT; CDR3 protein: CASSLSSNQPQHF
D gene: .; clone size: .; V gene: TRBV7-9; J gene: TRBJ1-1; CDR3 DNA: TGTGCCAGCAGCCCCTTTAGTGTCACTGAAGCTTTCTTT; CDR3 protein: CASSPFSVTEAFF
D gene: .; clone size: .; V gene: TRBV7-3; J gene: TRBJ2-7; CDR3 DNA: TGTGCCAGCAGCTTAGATGGCGGATTTAACTACGAGCAGTACTTC; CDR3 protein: CASSLDGGFNYEQYF
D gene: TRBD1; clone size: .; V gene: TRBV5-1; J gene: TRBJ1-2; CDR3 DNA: TGCGCCAGCCGTCAAAGGGATGACGGACAGGGGTACTCCGGCTACACCTTC; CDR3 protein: CASRQRDDGQGYSGYTF
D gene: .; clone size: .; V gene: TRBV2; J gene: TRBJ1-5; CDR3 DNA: TGTGCCAGCAGACGGGGGGAGAATCAGCCCCAGCATTTT; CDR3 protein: CASRRGENQPQHF
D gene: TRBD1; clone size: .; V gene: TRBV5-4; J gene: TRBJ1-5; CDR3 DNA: TGTGCCAGCAGCCTGGACAGGGGGGTAAGTCAGCCCCAGCATTTT; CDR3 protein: CASSLDRGVSQPQHF
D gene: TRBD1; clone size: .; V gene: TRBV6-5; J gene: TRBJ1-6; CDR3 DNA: TGTGCCAGCAGTTACTCGGGACAGGGGTTGTCACCCCTCCACTTT; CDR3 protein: CASSYSGQGLSPLHF
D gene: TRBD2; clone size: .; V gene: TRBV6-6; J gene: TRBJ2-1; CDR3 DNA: TGTGCCAGCAGTACCCCGGGAGGTTACAATGAGCAGTTCTTC; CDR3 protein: CASSTPGGYNEQFF
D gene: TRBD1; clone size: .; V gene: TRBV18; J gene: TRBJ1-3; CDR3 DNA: TGTGCCAGCTTACGGACAGGAGGTGGAAACACCATATATTTT; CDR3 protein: CASLRTGGGNTIYF
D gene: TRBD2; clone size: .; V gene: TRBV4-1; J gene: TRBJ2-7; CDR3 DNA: TGCGCCAGCAGCCAAGGCCTAGCGGACCTCAGACCCTACGAGCAGTACTTC; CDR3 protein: CASSQGLADLRPYEQYF
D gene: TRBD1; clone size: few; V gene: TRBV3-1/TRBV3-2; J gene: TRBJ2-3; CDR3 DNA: TGTGCCAGCAGCCAAGGACAGGGGATCAGCACAGATACGCAGTATTTT; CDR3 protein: CASSQGQGISTDTQYF
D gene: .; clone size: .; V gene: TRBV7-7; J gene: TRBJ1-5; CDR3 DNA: TGTGCCAGCAGCTCGGGACTGCCGACCAATCAGCCCCAGCATTTT; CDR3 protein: CASSSGLPTNQPQHF
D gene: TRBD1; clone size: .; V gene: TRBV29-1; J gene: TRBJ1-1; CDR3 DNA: TGCAGCGCCCTGACAGGGGCTGAAGCTTTCTTT; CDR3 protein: CSALTGAEAFF
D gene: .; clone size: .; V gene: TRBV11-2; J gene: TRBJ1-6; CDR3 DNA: TGTGCCAGCAGCTTGGGGGAGGGGAATTCACCCCTCCACTTT; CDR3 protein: CASSLGEGNSPLHF
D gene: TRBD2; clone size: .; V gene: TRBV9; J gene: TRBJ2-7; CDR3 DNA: TGTGCCAGCAGCGTCGGAGCGGGAGACTACGAGCAGTACTTC; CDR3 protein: CASSVGAGDYEQYF
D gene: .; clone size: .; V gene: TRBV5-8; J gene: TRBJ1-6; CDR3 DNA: TGTGCCAGCAGCCCCGGACAGCTTAATTCACCCCTCCACTTT; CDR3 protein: CASSPGQLNSPLHF
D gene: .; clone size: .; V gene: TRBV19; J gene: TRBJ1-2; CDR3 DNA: TGTGCCAGTAGTCCATCCCTGGCCTATGGCTACACCTTC; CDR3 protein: CASSPSLAYGYTF
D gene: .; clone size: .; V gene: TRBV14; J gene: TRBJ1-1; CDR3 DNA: TGTGCCAGCAGCCCACTACTAGGGTTCTCGACTGAAGCTTTCTTT; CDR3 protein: CASSPLLGFSTEAFF
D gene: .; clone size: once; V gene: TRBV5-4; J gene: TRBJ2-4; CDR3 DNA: TGTGCCAGCAGCCCACGGGACTTAGCCAAAAACATTCAGTACTTC; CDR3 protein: CASSPRDLAKNIQYF
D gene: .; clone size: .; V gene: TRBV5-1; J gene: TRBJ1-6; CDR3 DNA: TGCGCCAGCAGTAACCAGGACAATAATTCACCCCTCCACTTT; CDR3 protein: CASSNQDNNSPLHF
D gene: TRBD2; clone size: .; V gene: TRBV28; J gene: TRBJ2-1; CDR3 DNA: TGTGCCAGCAGTTCGGGACTAGCGGGAGGGCATGAGCAGTTCTTC; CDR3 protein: CASSSGLAGGHEQFF
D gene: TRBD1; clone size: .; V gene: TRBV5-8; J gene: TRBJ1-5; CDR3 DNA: TGTGCCAGCAGCTCCCGGACAGGGTATAGCAATCAGCCCCAGCATTTT; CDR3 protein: CASSSRTGYSNQPQHF
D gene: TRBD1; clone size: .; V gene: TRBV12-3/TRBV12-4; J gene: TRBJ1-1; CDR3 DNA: TGTGCCAGCATCAACAGGGGGCAGATAGCTTTCTTT; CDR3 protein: CASINRGQIAFF
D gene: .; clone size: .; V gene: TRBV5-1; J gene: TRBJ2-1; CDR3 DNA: TGCGCCAGCCAGAGGTCTCCCTACAATGAGCAGTTCTTC; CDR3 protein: CASQRSPYNEQFF
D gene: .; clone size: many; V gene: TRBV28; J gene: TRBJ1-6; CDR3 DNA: TGTGCCAGCAGTTTATATTCCCCACAGCTCCCCTCACCCCTCCACTTT; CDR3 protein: CASSLYSPQLPSPLHF
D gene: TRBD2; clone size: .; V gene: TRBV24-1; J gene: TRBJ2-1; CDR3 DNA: TGTGCCACCAGTGTCGGACTAGCAGTAAGTGAGCAGTTCTTC; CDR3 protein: CATSVGLAVSEQFF
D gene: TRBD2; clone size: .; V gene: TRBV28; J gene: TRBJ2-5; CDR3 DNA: TGTGCCAGCAGTTTTACTAGCGGAAAAGAGACCCAGTACTTC; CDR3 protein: CASSFTSGKETQYF
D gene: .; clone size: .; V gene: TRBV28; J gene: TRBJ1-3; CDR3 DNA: TGTGCCAGCAGTTTTCGAGGGTCTGAAAACACCATATATTTT; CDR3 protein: CASSFRGSENTIYF
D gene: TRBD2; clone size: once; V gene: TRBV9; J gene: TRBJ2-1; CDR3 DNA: TGTGCCAGCAGCGTAGGCGGGAGGGAATCCTACAATGAGCAGTTCTTC; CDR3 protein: CASSVGGRESYNEQFF
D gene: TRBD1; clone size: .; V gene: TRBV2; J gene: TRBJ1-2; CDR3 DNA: TGTGCCCGCGAGGGACAGCCCTATGGCTACACCTTC; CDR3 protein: CAREGQPYGYTF
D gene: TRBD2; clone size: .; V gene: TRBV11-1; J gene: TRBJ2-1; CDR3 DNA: TGTGCCAGCAGCCGACTAGCGGACTCCTACAATGAGCAGTTCTTC; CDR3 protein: CASSRLADSYNEQFF
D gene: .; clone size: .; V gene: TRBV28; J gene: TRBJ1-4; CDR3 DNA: TGTGCCAGCAGTTTGAAGCCAACTAATGAAAAACTGTTTTTT; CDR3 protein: CASSLKPTNEKLFF
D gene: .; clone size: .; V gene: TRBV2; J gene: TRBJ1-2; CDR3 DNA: TGTGCCAGCAATACAGGGCGAGTTGAAGGCTACACCTTC; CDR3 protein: CASNTGRVEGYTF
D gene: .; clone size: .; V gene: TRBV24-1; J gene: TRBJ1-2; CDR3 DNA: TGTGCCACCAGTGATTCCCCTGGGGGGAGAAACTATGGCTACACCTTC; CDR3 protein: CATSDSPGGRNYGYTF
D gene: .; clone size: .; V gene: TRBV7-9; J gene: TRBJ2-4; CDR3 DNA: TGTGCCAGCAGCACAGACAGAATTTCCAAAAACATTCAGTACTTC; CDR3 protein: CASSTDRISKNIQYF
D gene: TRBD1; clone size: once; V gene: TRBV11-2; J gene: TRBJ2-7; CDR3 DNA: TGTGCCAGCAGCCCACCGGACAGGCGACTCTCCTACGAGCAGTACTTC; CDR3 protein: CASSPPDRRLSYEQYF
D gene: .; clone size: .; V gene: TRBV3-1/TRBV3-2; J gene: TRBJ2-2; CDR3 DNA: TGTGCCAGCAGCCGCTTGGAGGGGGCCACCGGGGAGCTGTTTTTT; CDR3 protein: CASSRLEGATGELFF
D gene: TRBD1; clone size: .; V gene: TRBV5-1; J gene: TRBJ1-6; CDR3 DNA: TGCGCCAGCAGCTTACCTACCGGACAGGGGGCTGAGGATTCACCCCTCCACTTT; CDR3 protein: CASSLPTGQGAEDSPLHF
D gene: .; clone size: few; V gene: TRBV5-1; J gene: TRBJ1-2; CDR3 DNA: TGCGCCAGCAGCGCACAGGGAGCAGCTAACTATGGCTACACCTTC; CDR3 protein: CASSAQGAANYGYTF
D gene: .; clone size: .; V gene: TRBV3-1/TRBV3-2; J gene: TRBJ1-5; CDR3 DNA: TGTGCCAGCAGCCAAGACCCCTATCAGCCCCAGCATTTT; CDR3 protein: CASSQDPYQPQHF
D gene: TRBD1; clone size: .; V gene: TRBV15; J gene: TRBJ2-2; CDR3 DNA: TGTGCCACCAGCAGAACACAGGGGGCGCGGGGCGGGGAGCTGTTTTTT; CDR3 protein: CATSRTQGARGGELFF
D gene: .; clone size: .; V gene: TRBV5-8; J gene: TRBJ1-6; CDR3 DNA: TGTGCCAGCAGCTCGAGAGGCTATATCGGTTCACCCCTCCACTTT; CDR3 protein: CASSSRGYIGSPLHF
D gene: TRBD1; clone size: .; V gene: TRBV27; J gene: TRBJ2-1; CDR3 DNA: TGTGCCAGCAGTTTCCAGGGGGCCCGGCAGTTCTTC; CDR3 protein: CASSFQGARQFF
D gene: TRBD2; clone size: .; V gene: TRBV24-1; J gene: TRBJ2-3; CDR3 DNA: TGTGCCACCAGTGACTTGACTAGCGGGCATCACCTTTCTAGCACAGATACGCAGTATTTT; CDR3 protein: CATSDLTSGHHLSSTDTQYF
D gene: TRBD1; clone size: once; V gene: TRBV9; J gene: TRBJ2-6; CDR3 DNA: TGTGCCAGCAGCGTCGGGACAGGAACTCTCTCTGGGGCCAACGTCCTGACTTTC; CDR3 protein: CASSVGTGTLSGANVLTF
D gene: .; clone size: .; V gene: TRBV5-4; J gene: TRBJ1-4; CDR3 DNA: TGTGCCAGCAGCACAAAGGGGTGGGCTAATGAAAAACTGTTTTTT; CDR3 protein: CASSTKGWANEKLFF
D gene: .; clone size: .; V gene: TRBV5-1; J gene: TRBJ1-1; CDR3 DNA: TGCGCCAGCAGCTTCCGTCGGGACACTGAAGCTTTCTTT; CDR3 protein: CASSFRRDTEAFF
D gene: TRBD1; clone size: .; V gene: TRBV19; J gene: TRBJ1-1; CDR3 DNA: TGTGCCAGTAGCCCACAAACCTCCGGGACAGGGAGGGCTTTCTTT; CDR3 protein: CASSPQTSGTGRAFF
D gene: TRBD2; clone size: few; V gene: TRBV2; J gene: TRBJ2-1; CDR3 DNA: TGTGCCAGCAGCCAGACTAGCGGGGATGAGCAGTTCTTC; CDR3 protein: CASSQTSGDEQFF
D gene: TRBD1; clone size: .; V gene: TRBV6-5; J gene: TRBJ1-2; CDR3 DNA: TGTGCCAGCACCTTTCAGGGGGCTAGGTACACCTTC; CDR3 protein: CASTFQGARYTF
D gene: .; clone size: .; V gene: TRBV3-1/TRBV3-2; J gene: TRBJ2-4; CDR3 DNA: TGTGCCAGCAAGCTAGGGGGGGGAAACATTCAGTACTTC; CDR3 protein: CASKLGGGNIQYF
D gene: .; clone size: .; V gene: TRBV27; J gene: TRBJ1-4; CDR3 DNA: TGTGCCAGCAGTTTATTCTCGGGGGGCGAGGGTGAAAAACTGTTTTTT; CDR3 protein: CASSLFSGGEGEKLFF
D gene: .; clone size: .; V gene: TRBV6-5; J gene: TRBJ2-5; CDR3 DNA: TGTGCCAGCGCCGGTGGGGGGGCCCAAGAGACCCAGTACTTC; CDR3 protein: CASAGGGAQETQYF
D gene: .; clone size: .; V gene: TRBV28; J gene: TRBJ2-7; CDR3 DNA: TGTGCCAGCGCATCCCGGTACGAGCAGTACTTC; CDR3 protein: CASASRYEQYF
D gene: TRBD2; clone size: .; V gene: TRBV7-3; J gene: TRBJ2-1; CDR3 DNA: TGTGCCAGCAGCTCGACTAGCGGGGGGGTCTACAATGAGCAGTTCTTC; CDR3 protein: CASSSTSGGVYNEQFF
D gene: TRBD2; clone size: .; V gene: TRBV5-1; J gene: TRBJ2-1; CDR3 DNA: TGCGCCAGCAGCTCCACTAGCGGGAGGACACACAATGAGCAGTTCTTC; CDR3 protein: CASSSTSGRTHNEQFF
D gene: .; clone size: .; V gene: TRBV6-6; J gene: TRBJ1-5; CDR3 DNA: TGTGCCAGCAGTCTTAGGAATAATGCCGGGTTTACTAAAACTTATAGCAATCAGCCCCAACATTTT; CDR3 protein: CASSLRNNAGFTKTYSNQPQHF